The 21 T cell receptor beta chains presented below share a single source sample, sequenced in a study of vaccination and CD4 T cells after COVID-19. Treatment indicated: approximately 9-day PBMC culture with coronavirus spike peptide pools or control peptides (ViraFEST assay). No antigens are known for them. The Oncomine TCR Beta short-read assay was applied to DNA of cultured CD4+ T cells. TCRdb processed the PCR reads anew with MiXCR; each CDR3 protein has one entry. The sample carries nearly 15,000 distinct CDR3 sequences, approximately 55% recorded once. Sequencing used CD4+ T cells from blood, cultured in vitro, obtained before SARS-CoV-2 vaccination. These receptors were obtained from a human donor who had recovered from COVID-19.

The chain carries TRBV6-2 or TRBV6-3 and TRBJ1-1; TRBD1 might be the D (5 bases). This CDR3 spans 13 amino acids. Germline CDR1 is MNHEY and CDR2 is SVGEGT. Trimming cost V 7 bases and J 1 base, with 10 bases left between them. The CDR3 reads CASTGQANTEAFF. As DNA, the CDR3 is TGTGCCAGCACGGGGCAGGCGAACACTGAAGCTTTCTTT.

This clonotype was observed a few times. The chain couples TRBV6-2 or TRBV6-3 to TRBJ2-2; D is ambiguous. Trimming removed 2 bases at V and 4 bases at J, with 8 bases between. This CDR3 comprises 14 residues. Germline loops: CDR1 MNHEY, CDR2 SVGEGT. The CDR3 reads CASSYRQITGELFF. CDR3 in DNA: TGTGCCAGCAGTTACCGGCAGATCACCGGGGAGCTGTTTTTT.

This clonotype has only a few counts. V and J are TRBV11-3 and TRBJ1-2; unclear D gene. This CDR3 comprises 11 residues. CDR1 is SGHNT, CDR2 YENEEA, per germline. The V end was cut by 8 bases, the J end by 10 bases, with 14 bases between. As DNA, the CDR3 is TGTGCCAGCGGAGTTGCTGGACTCTACACCTTC. This gives the protein CASGVAGLYTF.

This sequence joins TRBV6-1 and TRBJ1-6, with D tentatively TRBD1 (6 bases). CDR1 and CDR2 from the germline V gene are MNHNS and SASEGT. V was pared by 8 bases and J by 8 bases, with 13 bases between. The CDR3 spans 13 residues. The CDR3 DNA is TGTGCCAGCCGACTCAGACAGGATTCACCCCTCCACTTT. It codes for CASRLRQDSPLHF.

The chain combines TRBV20-1 with TRBJ1-4; D is ambiguous. The CDR3 contains 13 residues. In germline, CDR1 is DFQATT, CDR2 SNEGSKA (reference sequence). The ends were cut back, 1 base at V and 7 bases at J, with 10 bases in the middle. In DNA, the CDR3 is TGCAGTGCTAGAGTGGGAATGGGTGAAAAACTGTTTTTT. As protein: CSARVGMGEKLFF.

In its sample, this clonotype was seen once. The V gene is TRBV20-1, the J gene TRBJ1-2; perhaps TRBD1 as D (6 bases). The germline V and J ends were trimmed by 6 bases and 1 base, with 18 bases remaining between them. CDR3 length equals 15 residues. The germline V gene has CDR1 DFQATT and CDR2 SNEGSKA (reference sequence). The CDR3 region is CSARDTTLGNYGYTF. DNA for the CDR3: TGCAGTGCCAGGGACACCACTTTGGGTAACTATGGCTACACCTTC.

This clonotype appeared a few times. V gene TRBV11-2 combines with J gene TRBJ1-2; D uncertain. The CDR3 length is 12 residues. Per germline, CDR1 SGHAT and CDR2 FQNNGV. Trimming took off 3 bases at V and 4 bases at J, with 6 bases between the two ends. The CDR3 nucleotides read TGTGCCAGCAGCTTGAACTCCTATGGCTACACCTTC. Amino acid sequence: CASSLNSYGYTF.

This chain links TRBV20-1 with TRBJ2-5, with TRBD2 identical over 15 bases. The germline CDR1 and CDR2 sequences are DFQATT and SNEGSKA (reference sequence). This CDR3 is built from 20 residues. With V trimmed by 6 bases and J by 5 bases, 22 bases remained unmatched. The CDR3 DNA is TGCAGTGCAAAGGGGGTCGGGGGACTAGCGGGAGGAGATGGACGGGAGACCCAGTACTTC. This sequence encodes CSAKGVGGLAGGDGRETQYF.

CDR3 sequence: CSATHNWDYGYTF. The CDR3 DNA reads as TGCAGTGCTACGCATAACTGGGACTATGGCTACACCTTC. This chain links TRBV20-1 with TRBJ1-2; unclear D gene. Germline loops: CDR1 DFQATT, CDR2 SNEGSKA (reference sequence). There are 13 residues in the CDR3. V lost 4 bases and J 3 bases, leaving 12 bases between the germline ends.

The chain employs TRBV27 and TRBJ1-1, with TRBD1 matching 9 bases. The CDR3 contains 14 residues. The V and J ends lost 3 bases and 5 bases, in that order; junction bases with no gene match: 4. Germline V CDR1 and CDR2: MNHEY, SMNVEV (reference sequence). The CDR3 DNA reads TGTGCCAGCAGTTTCTCCGGACAGGGGACTGAAGCTTTCTTT. It codes for CASSFSGQGTEAFF.

This clonotype was counted only a few times. V and J are TRBV20-1 and TRBJ1-2; no reliable D call. CDR1 and CDR2 from the germline V gene are DFQATT and SNEGSKA (reference sequence). This CDR3 is built from 14 residues. The germline V and J ends were trimmed by 1 base and 4 bases, with 13 bases remaining between them. CDR3 region: CSARVVAPIYGYTF. The CDR3 coding sequence is TGCAGTGCTAGAGTCGTAGCTCCCATCTATGGCTACACCTTC.

This clonotype appeared a single time. The genes are TRBV7-7 and TRBJ2-2; D uncertain. V was shortened by 5 bases and J by 4 bases, with 17 bases between the two germline ends. There are 16 residues in the CDR3. The germline CDR1 and CDR2 sequences are SSHAT and FNYEAQ (reference sequence). The CDR3: CASSPNVGMGTGELFF. The CDR3 DNA follows: TGTGCCAGCAGCCCTAACGTGGGGATGGGCACCGGGGAGCTGTTTTTT.

A few counts support this clonotype. The chain has TRBV7-2 and TRBJ1-5; no firm D call. The CDR3 consists of 14 residues. V lost 5 bases, J lost 3 bases, and 11 bases lay in between. Germline CDR1 and CDR2: SGHTA and FQGNSA. CDR3 DNA: TGTGCCAGCAGCCGGAAGGGTTCCAATCAGCCCCAGCATTTT. It codes for CASSRKGSNQPQHF.

Only a few counts were recorded for this clonotype. The J gene is TRBJ1-1, the V gene TRBV20-1, with a possible D match to TRBD1 (6 bases). From germline, CDR1 is DFQATT and CDR2 SNEGSKA (reference sequence). The CDR3 consists of 14 residues. V was trimmed by 3 bases and J by 10 bases, leaving 21 bases between them. In DNA form, the CDR3 reads TGCAGTGCTAGTATTGCGGGGGGCTTCGTTCCAGCTTTCTTT. It translates to CSASIAGGFVPAFF.

The rearrangement joins TRBV27 to TRBJ1-3, with D maybe TRBD1 (6 bases). V lost 3 bases and J lost 0, with 9 bases in between. The CDR3 spans 15 residues. Germline lookup yields CDR1 MNHEY and CDR2 SMNVEV (reference sequence). CDR3 nucleotide sequence: TGTGCCAGCAGTTTTACAGGGACCTCTGGAAACACCATATATTTT. It specifies CASSFTGTSGNTIYF.

To note about this clonotype: A read error may produce the germline difference seen at one junction end. The V gene is TRBV4-3, the J gene TRBJ2-7; D not resolved. CDR3 length: 15 residues. The germline CDR1 and CDR2 sequences are LGHNA and YSLEER. The CDR3 reads CASSQVLRASFEQYF. The CDR3 bases are TGCGCCAGCAGCCAAGTTCTCCGGGCATCCTTCGAGCAGTACTTC.

This clonotype was observed a few times. The CDR3 DNA reads as TGTGCCAGTAGCTCTTCCTTTGGGGGTAGGAATGGCTACACCTTC. Protein product: CASSSSFGGRNGYTF. This chain joins TRBV19 and TRBJ1-2; tentative D call: TRBD1 (5 bases). The V end was cut by 6 bases, the J end by 6 bases, with 20 bases between. This CDR3 region has 15 residues. Looked up from germline, CDR1 is LNHDA and CDR2 is SQIVND (reference sequence).

The chain couples TRBV20-1 to TRBJ2-7; D possibly corresponds to TRBD2 (7 bases). The germline CDR1 and CDR2 sequences are DFQATT and SNEGSKA (reference sequence). V was clipped by 5 bases and J by 1 base, with 15 bases between them. This CDR3 is built from 14 residues. The CDR3 sequence is CSALKGGGSYEQYF. In nucleotides, the CDR3 is TGCAGTGCTCTTAAGGGGGGGGGATCCTACGAGCAGTACTTC.

The chain is built from TRBV10-3 and TRBJ2-3, with D possibly being TRBD1 (5 bases). Trimming stripped 2 bases from V and 4 bases from J, with 16 bases between. The V gene's germline CDR1 is ENHRY and CDR2 SYGVKD. The CDR3 has 16 residues. The CDR3 coding sequence is TGTGCCATCAGTGAGGGTCCGTGGGGCCGGGCAGATACGCAGTATTTT. This gives the protein CAISEGPWGRADTQYF.

This clonotype turned up a few times. The V and J genes are TRBV28 and TRBJ1-1, with 8 bases matching TRBD1. Germline CDR1 MDHEN, CDR2 SYDVKM. Losses at the gene ends were 4 bases for V and 2 bases for J; bases not matched to a gene: 9. CDR3 length equals 16 residues. DNA of the CDR3: TGTGCCAGCAGTTCTACGCGGACAGGGACAAACACTGAAGCTTTCTTT. Protein product: CASSSTRTGTNTEAFF.

This chain joins TRBV4-2 and TRBJ1-1, with a weak D call TRBD1 (6 bases). This CDR3 has 16 amino acids. V lost 0 bases to trimming and J lost 1 base, with 12 bases between them. Germline CDR1 and CDR2: LGHNA and YNFKEQ. CDR3 coding DNA: TGTGCCAGCAGCCAAGATGACGGCAGGGGGAACACTGAAGCTTTCTTT. Protein: CASSQDDGRGNTEAFF.